One sample yielded the 25 T cell receptor beta chains listed below, sequenced in a study of quantifying T cell responses using KT2 cells (dated by TCRdb to about 2017). Regarding the complete study: RNA was DNase-treated and reverse transcribed with TCR alpha and beta constant-region primers, mostly using SuperScript III.

Libraries were built with UMI-ligation and nested PCR. Reads for this sample came from an Illumina MiSeq. A single-stranded oligonucleotide carrying the Illumina SP2 sequence and a UMI was ligated to the cDNA 3' end using T4 RNA ligase 1. PCR1 ran around 4 cycles (98°C 15 s, 69°C 30 s, 72°C 40 s); the beta primer was an equimolar mix of RC1.1 and RC1.2 covering TRBC1 and TRBC2. TCRdb trimmed public reads at Q25 via fastp, called clones via MiXCR and kept in-frame beta chains. Each entry is one CDR3 protein sequence, shown with its most common DNA and genes. Within this sample are fewer than 50,000 distinct CDR3 sequences, with more than 9% of them counted one time only. Roughly 10% of the sample is in the top ten clones. The sequenced sample was PBMCs spiked with cells of the T cell clone KT2. These receptors all come from a human donor.

This clonotype was seen a few times. The V gene is TRBV2, the J gene TRBJ2-6, with D hard to call. This CDR3 is built from 15 residues. Germline V gene lookup returns CDR1 SNHLY and CDR2 FYNNEI. V lost 7 bases, J lost 0 bases, and 10 bases lay in between. CDR3 region: CASTEKSSGANVLTF. The DNA for the CDR3 is TGTGCCAGCACCGAAAAGAGCTCTGGGGCCAACGTCCTGACTTTC.

This clonotype was seen a handful of times. The chain carries TRBV5-1 and TRBJ2-3, with 7 bases matching TRBD1. The germline gives CDR1 SGHRS, CDR2 YFSETQ. V shed 0 bases, J shed 6 bases, and the junction held 4 bases outside the gene matches. The CDR3 length is 14 residues. CDR3 DNA sequence: TGCGCCAGCAGCTTGGCAGGGGGTATGGATACGCAGTATTTT. This sequence encodes CASSLAGGMDTQYF.

The V call is TRBV29-1, the J call TRBJ1-4; a possible D gene is TRBD1 (5 bases). CDR1 and CDR2 from the germline V gene are SQVTM and ANQGSEA. The ends were cut back, 1 base at V and 6 bases at J, with 15 bases in the middle. The CDR3 has 15 residues. The CDR3 region has the DNA TGCAGCGTTGAAGGTCCCAACAGGTCAGATGAAAAACTGTTTTTT. Residues: CSVEGPNRSDEKLFF.

This clonotype was counted a few times. The chain is built from TRBV29-1 and TRBJ2-3; the match to TRBD2 covers 7 bases. In germline, CDR1 is SQVTM, CDR2 ANQGSEA. V lost 5 bases, J lost 1 base, and 6 bases stayed unmatched. The CDR3 runs to 14 residues. CDR3 coding DNA: TGCAGCGTTACTAGCGCCCAGGGCACAGATACGCAGTATTTT. Residues: CSVTSAQGTDTQYF.

The V gene is TRBV12-3 or TRBV12-4, the J gene TRBJ1-2; D ambiguous. The CDR3 spans 12 residues. The V end lost 5 bases, the J end lost 2 bases, and 6 bases lay between the germline ends. CDR3 residues: CASSPQNYGYTF. The CDR3, as DNA: TGTGCCAGCAGTCCGCAGAACTATGGCTACACCTTC.

This clonotype was recorded many times. CDR3 protein: CASSPTVGVRNEQFF. In nucleotides, the CDR3 is TGTGCCAGCAGTCCGACCGTTGGGGTTCGGAATGAGCAGTTCTTC. J is TRBJ2-1 and V is TRBV12-3 or TRBV12-4; the D is unclear. V was cut by 5 bases and J by 7 bases, with 18 bases left in between. This CDR3 comprises 15 residues.

V and J are TRBV7-3 and TRBJ2-1, with a tentative D call TRBD1 (5 bases). Trimming removed 2 bases at V and 2 bases at J, with 13 bases between. The CDR3 covers 16 residues. In germline, CDR1 is SGHTA, CDR2 FQGTGA. CDR3 region: CASSLAPRGAYNEQFF. DNA of the CDR3: TGTGCCAGCAGCTTAGCGCCAAGGGGTGCCTACAATGAGCAGTTCTTC.

J is TRBJ2-7 and V is TRBV14, with 7 bases matching TRBD2. Germline assignment: CDR1 SGHDN and CDR2 FVKESK. V lost 4 bases and J lost 7; bases outside the gene matches: 10. The CDR3 is 14 residues long. The CDR3 reads CASSPTMRGGEQYF. As DNA, the CDR3 is TGTGCCAGCAGCCCTACTATGAGGGGAGGGGAGCAGTACTTC. Using reference TRBV14 and TRBJ2-7 for the parts outside the CDR3, the full variable domain is EAGVTQFPSHSVIEKGQTVTLRCDPISGHDNLYWYRRVMGKEIKFLLHFVKESKQDESGMPNNRFLAERTGGTYSTLKVQPAELEDSGVYFCASSPTMRGGEQYFGPGTRLTVT.

The gene calls are TRBV4-1 and TRBJ1-1, with 7 nucleotides matching TRBD1. Germline values: CDR1 MGHRA, CDR2 YSYEKL. V lost 3 bases to trimming and J lost 7 bases; unmatched junction nucleotides: 8. CDR3 size: 14 residues. CDR3 loop: CASSQAKGAVEAFF. CDR3 sequence (DNA): TGCGCCAGCAGCCAGGCAAAGGGGGCCGTTGAAGCTTTCTTT.

J is TRBJ2-6 and V is TRBV7-9; D is ambiguous. The CDR3 totals 16 residues. The germline V gene has CDR1 SEHNR and CDR2 FQNEAQ (reference sequence). Deletions cut 4 bases from V and 4 bases from J, with 14 bases between. This chain's CDR3 is CASSSDPGLGANVLTF. The CDR3 nucleotides are TGTGCCAGCAGCTCCGACCCCGGTCTAGGGGCCAACGTCCTGACTTTC.

This clonotype showed up many times. This chain links TRBV12-3 or TRBV12-4 with TRBJ1-1, with 7 nucleotides matching TRBD1. CDR3 length: 16 residues. The V and J ends lost 5 bases and 4 bases, in that order; junction bases with no gene match: 13. CDR3 DNA: TGTGCCAGCAGTCCGACAGACAGGGTCCTTACCACTGAAGCTTTCTTT. The encoded protein is CASSPTDRVLTTEAFF.

This clonotype was counted a few times. The chain has TRBV3-1 and TRBJ1-2; possible D gene TRBD1, 6 bases. V gave up 4 bases and J gave up 3 bases, with 15 bases separating them. The CDR3 is 15 residues long. CDR1 is LGHDT and CDR2 is YNNKEL in the germline V gene (reference sequence). The CDR3 sequence is CASSPSTDSYYGYTF. The CDR3 nucleotides read TGTGCCAGCAGCCCATCCACGGACAGCTACTATGGCTACACCTTC.

The chain uses TRBV27 and TRBJ1-4, with D perhaps matching TRBD1 (6 bases). From germline, CDR1 is MNHEY and CDR2 SMNVEV (reference sequence). The CDR3 contains 15 residues. The ends were cut back, 4 bases at V and 3 bases at J, with 12 bases in the middle. The CDR3 DNA is TGTGCCAGCAGTTCTACAGGGCTGCCTAATGAAAAACTGTTTTTT. Encoded protein: CASSSTGLPNEKLFF.

This clonotype was picked up many times. This sequence joins TRBV9 and TRBJ2-7; either TRBD1 or TRBD2 may supply D (5 bases each). V lost 4 bases and J lost 3, with 11 bases in between. The germline gives CDR1 SGDLS, CDR2 YYNGEE. This CDR3 spans 13 amino acids. The CDR3 loop is CASSPGTHYEQYF. In DNA, the CDR3 is TGTGCCAGCAGCCCTGGGACCCACTACGAGCAGTACTTC. The whole variable domain, filled in from reference TRBV9 and TRBJ2-7, reads DSGVTQTPKHLITATGQRVTLRCSPRSGDLSVYWYQQSLDQGLQFLIQYYNGEERAKGNILERFSAQQFPDLHSELNLSSLELGDSALYFCASSPGTHYEQYFGPGTRLTVT.

This clonotype has just a few counts. The chain has TRBV7-2 and TRBJ2-3, with TRBD1 as a possible D gene (5 bases). This CDR3 region has 16 residues. The V end lost 1 base, the J end lost 4 bases, and 15 bases lay between the germline ends. Germline assignment: CDR1 SGHTA and CDR2 FQGNSA. CDR3 protein: CASSLVSGRGPDTQYF. The CDR3, as DNA: TGTGCCAGCAGCTTAGTGTCGGGTAGGGGCCCAGATACGCAGTATTTT. The complete variable domain, with remaining parts taken from reference TRBV7-2 and TRBJ2-3, reads GAGVSQSPSNKVTEKGKDVELRCDPISGHTALYWYRQSLGQGLEFLIYFQGNSAPDKSGLPSDRFSAERTGGSVSTLTIQRTQQEDSAVYLCASSLVSGRGPDTQYFGPGTRLTVL.

This clonotype came up a few times. The chain combines TRBV7-6 with TRBJ2-1, with 9 positions matching TRBD2. CDR3 length equals 17 residues. V lost 3 bases, J lost 6 bases, and 12 bases stayed unmatched. CDR1 and CDR2 (germline): SGHVS, FNYEAQ. The CDR3 sequence: CASSLPTLAGGGNEQFF. The CDR3 nucleotides read TGTGCCAGCAGCTTGCCTACTCTTGCGGGAGGGGGCAATGAGCAGTTCTTC.

V and J are TRBV6-2 or TRBV6-3 and TRBJ1-4; D gene uncertain. The CDR3 contains 14 residues. V was cut by 2 bases and J by 7 bases, with 11 bases left in between. Looked up from germline, CDR1 is MNHEY and CDR2 is SVGEGT. The DNA for the CDR3 is TGTGCCAGCAGTTACGACCTCCGGACTGAAAAACTGTTTTTT. Its protein is CASSYDLRTEKLFF.

The CDR3 DNA follows: TGTGCCAGCAGTCCAGACCTAACCTCTGGAAACACCATATATTTT. This sequence encodes CASSPDLTSGNTIYF. The chain employs TRBV12-3 or TRBV12-4 and TRBJ1-3, with no clear D. Trimming removed 5 bases from V and 0 bases from J, with 11 bases in between. This CDR3 has 15 residues.

This clonotype was seen ten or more times. CDR3 nucleotide sequence: TGCGCCAGCAGCCAAGATCAAATGTCTAATTCACCCCTCCACTTT. It encodes CASSQDQMSNSPLHF. J is TRBJ1-6 and V is TRBV4-3; no clear D gene. V was clipped by 0 bases and J by 6 bases, with 9 bases between them. The CDR3 sequence is 15 residues long. Germline CDR1 reads LGHNA; CDR2 reads YSLEER.

The gene calls are TRBV6-2 or TRBV6-3 and TRBJ2-6; tentative D call: TRBD2 (6 bases). Trimming removed 4 bases from V and 2 bases from J, with 9 bases in between. This CDR3 comprises 15 residues. Germline CDR1 is MNHEY and CDR2 is SVGEGT. CDR3 sequence (DNA): TGTGCCAGCAGTTTCACTAGCACTGGGGCCAACGTCCTGACTTTC. It encodes CASSFTSTGANVLTF.

V and J are TRBV12-3 or TRBV12-4 and TRBJ2-1; no clear D. The ends were cut back, 3 bases at V and 1 base at J, with 10 bases in the middle. The CDR3 extends over 15 amino acids. The CDR3 reads CASSLEGKSYNEQFF. The CDR3 region has the DNA TGTGCCAGCAGTTTGGAAGGCAAGTCCTACAATGAGCAGTTCTTC.

V gene TRBV12-3 or TRBV12-4 combines with J gene TRBJ1-5; a possible D gene is TRBD1 (5 bases). The V and J ends lost 5 bases and 0 bases respectively, with 11 bases between them. The CDR3 runs to 15 residues. The CDR3 reads CASSPSGGSNQPQHF. The CDR3 DNA follows: TGTGCCAGCAGTCCTTCCGGGGGTAGCAATCAGCCCCAGCATTTT.

Ten or more counts support this clonotype. V usage is TRBV19 and J usage is TRBJ1-2; D uncertain. The germline CDR1 and CDR2 sequences are LNHDA and SQIVND (reference sequence). The CDR3 sequence is 16 residues long. V shed 3 bases and J shed 0 bases, with 14 bases lying between them. CDR3 nucleotides: TGTGCCAGTAGTATGGGCAGACTCGGACCTAACTATGGCTACACCTTC. It encodes CASSMGRLGPNYGYTF. Full variable domain (remainder filled in from reference TRBV19 and TRBJ1-2): DGGITQSPKYLFRKEGQNVTLSCEQNLNHDAMYWYRQDPGQGLRLIYYSQIVNDFQKGDIAEGYSVSREKKESFPLTVTSAQKNPTAFYLCASSMGRLGPNYGYTFGSGTRLTVV.

The sample holds many counts of this clonotype. J is TRBJ2-3 and V is TRBV6-6; D might be TRBD1 (6 bases). CDR1 and CDR2 from the germline V gene are MNHNY and SVGAGI (reference sequence). V shed 0 bases and J shed 0 bases, with 19 bases lying between them. This CDR3 comprises 19 residues. CDR3 in amino acids: CASSYSRQVQTPSTDTQYF. The DNA of the CDR3 is TGTGCCAGCAGTTACTCAAGACAGGTCCAGACACCTAGCACAGATACGCAGTATTTT.

This clonotype was detected ten times or more. The chain joins TRBV5-4 to TRBJ2-7; 8 bases match TRBD1. V shed 4 bases, J shed 0 bases, and the junction held 9 bases outside the gene matches. The CDR3 covers 16 residues. In germline, CDR1 is SGHNT, CDR2 YYREEE (reference sequence). Here the CDR3 DNA reads TGTGCCAGCAGCCCTGGACAGGGATTAAGCTCCTACGAGCAGTACTTC. Protein: CASSPGQGLSSYEQYF.